A single sample gave rise to the 11 T cell receptor beta chains below, sequenced in a study of shared clonotypes between healthy human individuals. Sequencing was performed with immunoSEQ multiplex PCR; in TCRdb, only in-frame clones are kept and a portion is missing. Of millions of clones listed, more than 90% are singletons. The sample comprised naive CD4+ T cells sorted from blood. Regarding subset: CD45RA+ positively selected. All receptors derive from a man aged 18 to 35 in good health.

The rearrangement joins TRBV10-3 to TRBJ2-2; 8 bases line up with TRBD1. Trimming took 10 bases from V and 2 from J; bases not matched to a gene: 6. The CDR3 runs 14 residues. Germline loops: CDR1 ENHRY, CDR2 SYGVKD. The CDR3 loop reads CATIGTGNTGELFF. CDR3 coding DNA: TGTGCCACCATCGGGACAGGAAACACCGGGGAGCTGTTTTTT.

This chain uses TRBV28 with TRBJ2-1, with D tentatively TRBD1 (5 bases). The CDR3 covers 14 residues. Germline assignment: CDR1 MDHEN and CDR2 SYDVKM. V was clipped by 3 bases and J by 8 bases, with 14 bases between them. CDR3 sequence reads: CASSLPGNQYEQFF. In DNA, the CDR3 is TGTGCCAGCAGTTTGCCAGGGAACCAATATGAGCAGTTCTTC.

This clone was seen a single time. The chain recombines TRBV15 with TRBJ1-2, with 9 bases matching TRBD1. The CDR3 consists of 14 residues. Germline V gives CDR1 LNHNV, CDR2 YYDKDF (reference sequence). V was clipped by 1 base and J by 6 bases; unmatched bases: 3. The CDR3 DNA is TGTGCCACCAGCAGAGTGGGACAGGGTCATGGCTACACCTTC. Its protein product is CATSRVGQGHGYTF.

The rearrangement uses TRBV11-2 and TRBJ1-1; D gene ambiguous. The length of the CDR3 is 14 residues. Trimming removed 1 base at V and 1 base at J, with 7 bases between. In germline, CDR1 is SGHAT, CDR2 FQNNGV. The CDR3: CASSLVPGNTEAFF. In DNA, the CDR3 is TGTGCCAGCAGCTTAGTGCCAGGGAACACTGAAGCTTTCTTT. Combining the CDR3 with reference TRBV11-2 and TRBJ1-1 gives the whole variable domain EAGVAQSPRYKIIEKRQSVAFWCNPISGHATLYWYQQILGQGPKLLIQFQNNGVVDDSQLPKDRFSAERLKGVDSTLKIQPAKLEDSAVYLCASSLVPGNTEAFFGQGTRLTVV.

This rearrangement joins TRBV10-1 to TRBJ2-5; D gene unclear. The CDR3 spans 14 residues. Germline CDR1 is WNHNN and CDR2 is SYGVQD (reference sequence). V lost 2 bases and J 7 bases, leaving 14 bases between the germline ends. CDR3 loop: CASSEGGTPGTQYF. CDR3 sequence (DNA): TGCGCCAGCAGTGAGGGTGGAACCCCGGGGACCCAGTACTTC.

V usage is TRBV6-5 and J usage is TRBJ2-5, with 7 bases fitting TRBD2. V shed 5 bases, J shed 3 bases, and the junction held 9 bases outside the gene matches. Germline CDR1 and CDR2: MNHEY and SVGAGI. This CDR3 contains 15 residues. In DNA, the CDR3 is TGTGCCAGCAGTGTAACGGGGGGTCTGAAAGAGACCCAGTACTTC. Amino acids: CASSVTGGLKETQYF.

J is TRBJ1-6 and V is TRBV2, with a tentative D call TRBD1 (5 bases). V was shortened by 6 bases and J by 9 bases, with 12 bases between the two germline ends. The CDR3 loop spans 13 amino acids. Germline V gene lookup returns CDR1 SNHLY and CDR2 FYNNEI. The CDR3 DNA reads as TGTGCCAGCAGGACAGAAAGGAGTTCACCCCTCCACTTT. Encoded protein: CASRTERSSPLHF.

This chain uses TRBV25-1 with TRBJ2-2; tentatively, D is TRBD1 or TRBD2 (6 bases each). The CDR3 is 15 amino acids. V lost 1 base to trimming and J lost 5 bases, with 11 bases between them. CDR1 MGHDK and CDR2 SYGVNS come from the germline V gene. CDR3 sequence: CASSESGGETGELFF. As DNA, the CDR3 is TGTGCCAGCAGTGAATCCGGGGGCGAAACCGGGGAGCTGTTTTTT.

This chain joins TRBV10-3 and TRBJ2-7; maybe TRBD1 (6 bases). This CDR3 has 14 residues. Between the trimmed V and J ends, which lost 0 bases and 6 bases, there was a span of 12 bases. Germline V gene data show CDR1 as ENHRY and CDR2 as SYGVKD. CDR3: CAISESNRAGEQYF. The CDR3 DNA sequence: TGTGCCATCAGTGAGTCGAACAGGGCCGGCGAGCAGTACTTC.

This chain links TRBV6-5 with TRBJ2-1; perhaps TRBD2 as D (5 bases). CDR1 is MNHEY, CDR2 SVGAGI, per germline. V was clipped by 2 bases and J by 0 bases, with 8 bases between them. CDR3 size: 15 residues. The CDR3 is CASSYLALSYNEQFF. CDR3 in DNA: TGTGCCAGCAGTTACCTAGCCCTCTCCTACAATGAGCAGTTCTTC.

This chain connects TRBV11-2 to TRBJ2-1; 7 bases map to TRBD2. The V segment lost 3 bases and the J segment 4 bases; nucleotides outside the gene matches: 12. The CDR3 runs to 17 residues. Germline CDR1 is SGHAT and CDR2 is FQNNGV. The CDR3 sequence: CASSLRSRNGRYNEQFF. The CDR3 DNA is TGTGCCAGCAGCTTGAGAAGTCGGAACGGGAGGTACAATGAGCAGTTCTTC. The variable domain in full, completed from reference TRBV11-2 and TRBJ2-1, reads EAGVAQSPRYKIIEKRQSVAFWCNPISGHATLYWYQQILGQGPKLLIQFQNNGVVDDSQLPKDRFSAERLKGVDSTLKIQPAKLEDSAVYLCASSLRSRNGRYNEQFFGPGTRLTVL.